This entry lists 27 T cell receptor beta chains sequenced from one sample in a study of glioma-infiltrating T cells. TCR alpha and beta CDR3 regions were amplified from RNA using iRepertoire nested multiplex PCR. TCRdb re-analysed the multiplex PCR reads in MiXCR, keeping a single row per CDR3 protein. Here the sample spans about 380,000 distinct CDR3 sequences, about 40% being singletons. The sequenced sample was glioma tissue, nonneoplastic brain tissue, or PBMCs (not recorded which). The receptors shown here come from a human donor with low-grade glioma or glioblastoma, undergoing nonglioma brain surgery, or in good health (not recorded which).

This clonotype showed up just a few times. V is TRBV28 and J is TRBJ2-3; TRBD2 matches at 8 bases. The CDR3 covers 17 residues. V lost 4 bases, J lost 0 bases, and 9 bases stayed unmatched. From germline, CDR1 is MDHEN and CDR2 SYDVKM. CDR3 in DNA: TGTGCCAGCAGTTCCAAAAGCGGGAGAGGGAGCACAGATACGCAGTATTTT. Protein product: CASSSKSGRGSTDTQYF.

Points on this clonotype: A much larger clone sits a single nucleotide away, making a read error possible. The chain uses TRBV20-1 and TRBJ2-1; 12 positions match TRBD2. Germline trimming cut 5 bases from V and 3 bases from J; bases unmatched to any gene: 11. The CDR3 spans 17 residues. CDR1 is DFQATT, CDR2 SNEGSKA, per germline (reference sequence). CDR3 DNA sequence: TGCAGTGCTCTCGGACTAGCGGGAAGACGGAGCTACAATGAGCAGTTCTTC. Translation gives CSALGLAGRRSYNEQFF.

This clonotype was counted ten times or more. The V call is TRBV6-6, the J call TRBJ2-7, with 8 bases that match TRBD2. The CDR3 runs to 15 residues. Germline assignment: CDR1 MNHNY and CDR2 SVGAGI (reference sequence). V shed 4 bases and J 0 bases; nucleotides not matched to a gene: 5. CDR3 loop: CASSFLTSGSYEQYF. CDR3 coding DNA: TGTGCCAGCAGTTTCCTAACTAGCGGCTCCTACGAGCAGTACTTC.

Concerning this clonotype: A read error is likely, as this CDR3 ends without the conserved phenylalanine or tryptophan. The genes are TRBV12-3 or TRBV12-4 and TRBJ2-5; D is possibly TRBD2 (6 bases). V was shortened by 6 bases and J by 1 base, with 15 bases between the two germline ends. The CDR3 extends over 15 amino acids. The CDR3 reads CASSTPRLVQETQYS. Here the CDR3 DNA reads TGTGCCAGCAGCACCCCCCGACTAGTCCAAGAGACCCAGTACTCC.

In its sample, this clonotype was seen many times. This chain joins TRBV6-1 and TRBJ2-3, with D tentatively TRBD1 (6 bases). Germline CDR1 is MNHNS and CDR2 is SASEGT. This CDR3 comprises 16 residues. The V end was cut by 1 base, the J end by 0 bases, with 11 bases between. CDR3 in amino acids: CASSEVPGVSTDTQYF. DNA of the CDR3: TGTGCCAGCAGTGAAGTCCCAGGGGTTAGCACAGATACGCAGTATTTT.

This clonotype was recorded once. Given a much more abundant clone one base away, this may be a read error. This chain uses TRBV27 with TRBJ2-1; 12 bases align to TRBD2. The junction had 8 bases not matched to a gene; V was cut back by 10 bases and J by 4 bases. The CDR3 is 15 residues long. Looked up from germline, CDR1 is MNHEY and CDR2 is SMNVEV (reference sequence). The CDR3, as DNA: TGTGCCAACACCGACGGACTAGCGGGGTACAATGAGCAGTTCTTC. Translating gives CANTDGLAGYNEQFF.

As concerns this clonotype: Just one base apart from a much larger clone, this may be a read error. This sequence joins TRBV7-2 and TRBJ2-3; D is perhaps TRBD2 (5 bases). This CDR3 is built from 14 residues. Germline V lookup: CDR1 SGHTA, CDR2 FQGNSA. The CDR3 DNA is TGTGACAGCAGCCGCGACTATGGGACAGATACGCAGTATTTT. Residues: CDSSRDYGTDTQYF.

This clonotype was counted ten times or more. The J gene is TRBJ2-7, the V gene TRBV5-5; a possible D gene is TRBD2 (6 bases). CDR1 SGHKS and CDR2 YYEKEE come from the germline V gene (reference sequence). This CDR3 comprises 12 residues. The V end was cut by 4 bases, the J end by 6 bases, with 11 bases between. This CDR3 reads CASSLVGGEQYF. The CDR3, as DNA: TGTGCCAGCAGCCTCGTGGGAGGCGAGCAGTACTTC.

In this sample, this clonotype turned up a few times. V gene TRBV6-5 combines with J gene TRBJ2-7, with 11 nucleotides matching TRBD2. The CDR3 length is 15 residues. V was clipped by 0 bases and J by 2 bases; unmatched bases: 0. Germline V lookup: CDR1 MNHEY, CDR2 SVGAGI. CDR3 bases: TGTGCCAGCAGTTACTCGGGACTAGCGGCCTACGAGCAGTACTTC. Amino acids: CASSYSGLAAYEQYF.

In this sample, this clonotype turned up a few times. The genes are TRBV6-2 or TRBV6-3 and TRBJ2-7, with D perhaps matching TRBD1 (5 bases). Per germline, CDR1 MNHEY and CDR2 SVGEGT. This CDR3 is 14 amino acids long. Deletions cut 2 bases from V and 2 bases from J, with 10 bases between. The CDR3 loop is CASSYGDRAYEQYF. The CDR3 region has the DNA TGTGCCAGCAGTTACGGAGACAGAGCCTACGAGCAGTACTTC.

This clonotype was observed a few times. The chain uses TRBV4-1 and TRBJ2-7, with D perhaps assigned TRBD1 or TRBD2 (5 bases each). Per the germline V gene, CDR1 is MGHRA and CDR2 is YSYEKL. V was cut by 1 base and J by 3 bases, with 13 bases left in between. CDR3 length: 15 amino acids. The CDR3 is CASSQGDGGIYEQYF. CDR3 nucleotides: TGCGCCAGCAGCCAAGGGGACGGAGGAATCTACGAGCAGTACTTC.

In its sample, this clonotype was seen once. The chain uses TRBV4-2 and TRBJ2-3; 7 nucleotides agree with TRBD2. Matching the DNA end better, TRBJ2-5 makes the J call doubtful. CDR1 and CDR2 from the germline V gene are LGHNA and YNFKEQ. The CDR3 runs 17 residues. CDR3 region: CASSQDSTAGEGETQYF. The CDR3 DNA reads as TGTGCCAGCAGCCAAGATTCGACGGCGGGGGAAGGAGAGACCCAGTACTTC.

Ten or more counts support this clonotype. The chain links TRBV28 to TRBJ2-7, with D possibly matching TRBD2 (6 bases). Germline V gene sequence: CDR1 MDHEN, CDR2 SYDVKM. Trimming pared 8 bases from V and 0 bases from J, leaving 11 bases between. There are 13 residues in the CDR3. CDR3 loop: CASPGLRSYEQYF. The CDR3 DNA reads TGTGCCAGCCCCGGACTACGCTCCTACGAGCAGTACTTC.

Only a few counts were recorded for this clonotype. CDR3 protein: CASTPGLAGRETQYF. The CDR3 DNA is TGTGCCAGCACCCCGGGACTAGCGGGAAGAGAGACCCAGTACTTC. The chain is built from TRBV7-2 and TRBJ2-5, with TRBD2 identical over 13 bases. Germline V CDR1 and CDR2: SGHTA, FQGNSA. This CDR3 comprises 15 residues. After removal of 7 bases from V and 4 bases from J, the junction contained 6 bases not matched to a gene.

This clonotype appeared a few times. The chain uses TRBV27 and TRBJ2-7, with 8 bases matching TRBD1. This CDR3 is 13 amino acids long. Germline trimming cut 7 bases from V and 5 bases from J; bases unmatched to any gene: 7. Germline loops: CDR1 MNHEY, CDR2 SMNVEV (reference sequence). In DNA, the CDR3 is TGTGCCAGCACTTGGACAGGGTGGGACGAGCAGTACTTC. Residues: CASTWTGWDEQYF.

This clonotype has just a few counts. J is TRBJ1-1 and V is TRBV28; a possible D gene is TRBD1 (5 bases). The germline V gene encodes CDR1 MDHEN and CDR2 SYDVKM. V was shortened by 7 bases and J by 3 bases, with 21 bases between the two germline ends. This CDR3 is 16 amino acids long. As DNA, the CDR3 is TGTGCCAGCATCCCTGTCAGGGCCCCTTTGGACACTGAAGCTTTCTTT. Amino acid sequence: CASIPVRAPLDTEAFF.

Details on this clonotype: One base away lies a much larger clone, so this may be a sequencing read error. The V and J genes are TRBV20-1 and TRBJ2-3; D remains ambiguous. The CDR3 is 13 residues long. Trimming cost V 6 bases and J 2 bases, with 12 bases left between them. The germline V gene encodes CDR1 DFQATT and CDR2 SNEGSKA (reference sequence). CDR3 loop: CSAPPGNTDTQYF. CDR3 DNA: TGCAGTGCCCCTCCCGGCAACACAGATACGCAGTATTTT.

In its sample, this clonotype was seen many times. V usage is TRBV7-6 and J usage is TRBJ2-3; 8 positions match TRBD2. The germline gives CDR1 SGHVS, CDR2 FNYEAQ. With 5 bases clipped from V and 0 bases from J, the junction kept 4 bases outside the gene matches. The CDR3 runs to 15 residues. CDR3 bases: TGTGCCAGCAGCAGAGCGGGAGCCAGCACAGATACGCAGTATTTT. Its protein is CASSRAGASTDTQYF.

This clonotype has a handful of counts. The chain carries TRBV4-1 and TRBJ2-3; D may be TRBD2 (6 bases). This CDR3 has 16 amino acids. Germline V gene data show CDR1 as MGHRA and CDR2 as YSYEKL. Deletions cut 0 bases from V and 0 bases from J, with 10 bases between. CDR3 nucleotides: TGCGCCAGCAGCCAAGATACGGGAGCTAGCACAGATACGCAGTATTTT. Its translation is CASSQDTGASTDTQYF.

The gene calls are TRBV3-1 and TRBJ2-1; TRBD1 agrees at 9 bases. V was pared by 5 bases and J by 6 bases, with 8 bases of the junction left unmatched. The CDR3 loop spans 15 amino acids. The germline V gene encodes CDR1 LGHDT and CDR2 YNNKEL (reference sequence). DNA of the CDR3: TGTGCCAGCAGCACCCACGGACAGGGGAGCAATGAGCAGTTCTTC. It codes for CASSTHGQGSNEQFF.

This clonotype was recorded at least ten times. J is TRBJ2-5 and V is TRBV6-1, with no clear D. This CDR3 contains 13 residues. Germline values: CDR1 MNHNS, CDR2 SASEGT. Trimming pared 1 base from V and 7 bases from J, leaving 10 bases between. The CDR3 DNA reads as TGTGCCAGCAGTGAAGATCCCTACCGGACCCAGTACTTC. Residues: CASSEDPYRTQYF.

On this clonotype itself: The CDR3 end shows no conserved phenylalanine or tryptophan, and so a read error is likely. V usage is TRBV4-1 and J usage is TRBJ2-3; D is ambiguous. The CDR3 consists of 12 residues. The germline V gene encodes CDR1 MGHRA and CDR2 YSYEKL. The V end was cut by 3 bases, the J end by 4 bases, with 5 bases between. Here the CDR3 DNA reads TGCGCCAGCAGCCAGACTTCAGATACGCAGTATCTT. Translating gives CASSQTSDTQYL.

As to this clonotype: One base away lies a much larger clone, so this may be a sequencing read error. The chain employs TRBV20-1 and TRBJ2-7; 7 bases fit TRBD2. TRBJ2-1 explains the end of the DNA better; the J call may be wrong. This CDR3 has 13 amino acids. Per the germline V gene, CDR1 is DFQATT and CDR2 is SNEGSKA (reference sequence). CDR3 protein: CSSQRGTTNEQFF. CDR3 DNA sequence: TGCAGTTCCCAAAGAGGGACTACCAATGAGCAGTTCTTC.

The CDR3 DNA is TGTGCCAGCAGCCAGCCATCAGGACAGGGGCTTAAATCTAACTATGGCTACACCTTC. Amino acids: CASSQPSGQGLKSNYGYTF. The chain carries TRBV7-7 and TRBJ1-2; 9 nucleotides align to TRBD1. Trimming removed 5 bases from V and 0 bases from J; junction bases left unmatched: 16. The V gene's germline CDR1 is SSHAT and CDR2 FNYEAQ (reference sequence). The CDR3 loop spans 19 amino acids.

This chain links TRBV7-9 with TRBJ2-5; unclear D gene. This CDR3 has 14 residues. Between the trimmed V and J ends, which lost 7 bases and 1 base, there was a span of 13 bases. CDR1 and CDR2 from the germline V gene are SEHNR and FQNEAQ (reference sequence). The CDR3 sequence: CASTFDISQETQYF. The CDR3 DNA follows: TGTGCCAGCACCTTTGACATAAGCCAAGAGACCCAGTACTTC.

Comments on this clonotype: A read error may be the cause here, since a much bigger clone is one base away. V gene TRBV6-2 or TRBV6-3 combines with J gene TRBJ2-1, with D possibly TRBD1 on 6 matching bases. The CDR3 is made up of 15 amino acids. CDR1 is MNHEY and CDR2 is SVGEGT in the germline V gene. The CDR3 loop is CASSYLGAGGNGQFF. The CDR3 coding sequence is TGTGCCAGCAGTTACCTCGGGGCTGGGGGCAATGGGCAGTTCTTC.

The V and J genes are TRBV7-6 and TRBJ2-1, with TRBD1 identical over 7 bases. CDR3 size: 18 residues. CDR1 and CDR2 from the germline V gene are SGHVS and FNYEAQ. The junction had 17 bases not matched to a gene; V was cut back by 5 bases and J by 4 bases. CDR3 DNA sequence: TGTGCCAGCAGCCGAGTACACCGGGACAGTGTTTATTACAATGAGCAGTTCTTC. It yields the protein CASSRVHRDSVYYNEQFF.